This TCR beta chain is from a study of T cells in Graves' hyperthyroidism and ophthalmopathy. The TCR beta CDR3 regions underwent amplification using RNA transcripts as the source. In the first-round RT-PCR of the TCR CDR3, the HTBI primer set was used. TCRdb re-analysed the multiplex PCR reads in MiXCR, keeping a single row per CDR3 protein. The sample lists more than 350,000 distinct CDR3 sequences; just under 15% were seen once. V lost 3 bases, J lost 5 bases, and 8 bases stayed unmatched. Germline V gene lookup returns CDR1 SGHVS and CDR2 FQNEAQ. The CDR3 sequence is 16 residues long. The TCR comes from a woman aged 25 to 39 with Graves' hyperthyroidism. The chain links TRBV7-8 to TRBJ2-3; 10 bases fit TRBD2. The sample was blood. CDR3 in amino acids: CASSFDLAGVGDTQYF. Written as DNA, the CDR3 is TGTGCCAGCAGCTTCGATCTAGCGGGAGTGGGAGATACGCAGTATTTT.